A single sample is the source of the 14 T cell receptor beta chains below, sequenced in a study of blood T cell repertoires in COVID-19. Profiling relied on immunoSEQ multiplex PCR, and the TCRdb table lists in-frame clones only, not all of them. The repertoire holds around 130,000 clones, with about 80% as singletons. Sequenced input: peripheral blood. The receptors shown here come from a woman aged 55-69 years with acute or convalescent COVID-19.

V and J are TRBV18 and TRBJ1-1, with TRBD1 matching 7 bases. Germline-derived CDR1 and CDR2 are KGHSH and LQKENI. The V gene end was trimmed by 3 bases and the J gene end by 5 bases; junction bases not matched to a gene: 6. The CDR3 is 14 amino acids. The CDR3: CASSPQGGRTEAFF. Written as DNA, the CDR3 is TGTGCCAGCTCACCCCAGGGGGGTAGGACTGAAGCTTTCTTT.

The chain recombines TRBV27 with TRBJ1-2; D not certain. Germline V gives CDR1 MNHEY, CDR2 SMNVEV (reference sequence). Trimming took off 0 bases at V and 2 bases at J, with 7 bases between the two ends. This CDR3 has 14 residues. The CDR3 is CASSLSSANYGYTF. CDR3 coding DNA: TGTGCCAGCAGTTTATCCTCAGCGAACTATGGCTACACCTTC.

The rearrangement uses TRBV5-1 and TRBJ2-2, with no clear D. This CDR3 is 15 amino acids long. V lost 0 bases and J 0 bases, leaving 6 bases between the germline ends. Germline V lookup: CDR1 SGHRS, CDR2 YFSETQ. The CDR3, as DNA: TGCGCCAGCAGCTTGGGCCCAGCGAACACCGGGGAGCTGTTTTTT. Translated: CASSLGPANTGELFF.

The gene calls are TRBV5-1 and TRBJ1-3; D unresolved. The CDR3 spans 15 residues. Trimming stripped 0 bases from V and 2 bases from J, with 9 bases between. CDR1 and CDR2 (germline): SGHRS, YFSETQ. CDR3 DNA sequence: TGCGCCAGCAGCTTGGAAGGTACAGCTGGAAACACCATATATTTT. Amino acid sequence: CASSLEGTAGNTIYF.

This rearrangement joins TRBV6-4 to TRBJ2-1, with D tentatively TRBD2 (6 bases). V was trimmed by 4 bases and J by 8 bases, leaving 15 bases between them. This CDR3 is built from 14 residues. Germline V CDR1 and CDR2: MRHNA, SNTAGT. CDR3 protein: CASSVRPGGDEQFF. The CDR3 nucleotides read TGTGCCAGCAGTGTCCGGCCCGGGGGAGATGAGCAGTTCTTC.

V and J are TRBV5-1 and TRBJ1-6, with a weak D call TRBD1 (6 bases). V was cut by 2 bases and J by 10 bases, with 10 bases left in between. This CDR3 comprises 13 residues. Germline CDR1 is SGHRS and CDR2 is YFSETQ. The CDR3 loop is CASSFSGDSPLHF. CDR3 nucleotide sequence: TGCGCCAGCAGCTTTTCAGGGGACTCACCCCTCCACTTT.

V is TRBV2 and J is TRBJ1-1; tentative D call: TRBD1 (6 bases). V lost 6 bases and J 4 bases, leaving 15 bases between the germline ends. CDR3 length equals 14 residues. Germline V gene data show CDR1 as SNHLY and CDR2 as FYNNEI. The CDR3, as DNA: TGTGCCAGCAGGCCCGGTCTAGGGGGCACTGAAGCTTTCTTT. It translates to CASRPGLGGTEAFF.

The chain uses TRBV24-1 and TRBJ1-4; 8 bases fit TRBD1. The trim removed 4 bases at V and 4 bases at J, leaving 16 bases unmatched. CDR3 length: 19 residues. CDR1 and CDR2 from the germline V gene are KGHDR and SFDVKD. The CDR3 is CATSDPRGGWTGINEKLFF. CDR3 in DNA: TGTGCCACCAGTGACCCAAGAGGAGGGTGGACAGGGATTAATGAAAAACTGTTTTTT.

The chain links TRBV5-1 to TRBJ2-3; D gene uncertain. In germline, CDR1 is SGHRS, CDR2 YFSETQ. Trimming removed 5 bases at V and 2 bases at J, with 18 bases between. The CDR3 is made up of 16 amino acids. CDR3 nucleotides: TGCGCCAGCAGTCTATCCGTATCCTTAGACACAGATACGCAGTATTTT. Translated: CASSLSVSLDTDTQYF.

This sequence joins TRBV5-1 and TRBJ1-5; possible D gene TRBD1, 6 bases. In germline, CDR1 is SGHRS, CDR2 YFSETQ. The CDR3 loop spans 13 amino acids. Trimming pared 4 bases from V and 5 bases from J, leaving 10 bases between. Here the CDR3 reads CASSQGIDQPQHF. The CDR3 DNA reads TGCGCCAGCAGCCAGGGGATAGATCAGCCCCAGCATTTT.

V usage is TRBV19 and J usage is TRBJ1-2; TRBD1 might be the D (6 bases). Germline V CDR1 and CDR2: LNHDA, SQIVND (reference sequence). This CDR3 region has 15 residues. The germline V and J ends were trimmed by 2 bases and 4 bases, with 14 bases remaining between them. In DNA form, the CDR3 reads TGTGCCAGTAGTATAAATCAGGGGCCCCTCTATGGCTACACCTTC. Protein: CASSINQGPLYGYTF.

The V call is TRBV6-5, the J call TRBJ2-3; D is undetermined. CDR1 MNHEY and CDR2 SVGAGI come from the germline V gene. The germline V and J ends were trimmed by 2 bases and 1 base, with 4 bases remaining between them. There are 13 residues in the CDR3. For the CDR3, the DNA is TGTGCCAGCAGTTACCGGGGCACAGATACGCAGTATTTT. Amino acid sequence: CASSYRGTDTQYF.

This clone was found once. The V gene is TRBV28, the J gene TRBJ2-5, with a weak D call TRBD2 (5 bases). Germline CDR1 and CDR2: MDHEN and SYDVKM. The V gene lost 7 bases and the J gene lost 7 bases, with 16 bases spanning the gap. This CDR3 contains 13 residues. The CDR3 here is CASTIQGRGTQYF. CDR3 coding DNA: TGTGCCAGCACCATACAAGGTCGGGGGACCCAGTACTTC. The entire variable domain, with the rest obtained from reference TRBV28 and TRBJ2-5, is as follows: DVKVTQSSRYLVKRTGEKVFLECVQDMDHENMFWYRQDPGLGLRLIYFSYDVKMKEKGDIPEGYSVSREKKERFSLILESASTNQTSMYLCASTIQGRGTQYFGPGTRLLVL.

The chain links TRBV24-1 to TRBJ1-5, with 7 bases fitting TRBD1. The CDR3 is 15 amino acids. The germline gives CDR1 KGHDR, CDR2 SFDVKD. V lost 4 bases and J lost 3; bases outside the gene matches: 5. The CDR3 bases are TGTGCCACCAGTGAAGGGCAGGGGGTCAATCAGCCCCAGCATTTT. Residues: CATSEGQGVNQPQHF.